This record covers a single T cell receptor (beta chain). This specimen belongs to a study of blood T cell repertoires in COVID-19. Across the study: Sites across the United States, Italy and Spain contributed samples from acute and convalescent COVID-19. PBMCs, B-cell-depleted T cells, or T cells provided the cDNA or gDNA that made up the material.

Germline CDR1 SGHRS, CDR2 YFSETQ. Between the trimmed V and J ends, which lost 3 bases and 5 bases, there was a span of 14 bases. The CDR3 covers 15 residues. Authors' methods: Reference gene primer amplification in the assay estimated nucleated cell counts. The assay was immunoSEQ multiplex PCR, and TCRdb's table has in-frame clones only and misses some. V, J and clone size reflect that table, while D and trimming were determined from the DNA. Counted here are around 100,000 clones, 65% to 85% occurring once; the ten biggest clones make up 0.83%. The TCR comes from a woman aged 70 to 79 with acute or convalescent COVID-19. The J gene is TRBJ1-4, the V gene TRBV5-1; D may be TRBD1 (6 bases). The sample comprised peripheral blood. CDR3 sequence (DNA): TGCGCCAGCAGCTCGCCCGGGACATCCAATGAAAAACTGTTTTTT. Protein: CASSSPGTSNEKLFF.